Listed below are T cell receptor beta chains from one sample, sequenced in a study of T cells in Graves' hyperthyroidism and ophthalmopathy. MiXCR, applied by TCRdb to the multiplex PCR reads, yields one record per CDR3 protein. The table lists 500,000 to 650,000 distinct CDR3 sequences, approximately 14% of them singletons. Sequenced: blood. The receptors were sampled from a woman in her forties or fifties with Graves' ophthalmopathy. The CDR3 runs from the conserved cysteine through the conserved F or W. Each record gives: clone size, V gene, CDR3 length, CDR3 protein. The size entry is marked missing in some rows and otherwise reads once, few, many or a size class.

clone_size: .; v_call: TRBV29-1; cdr3_length: 16; cdr3_aa: CSVIGTSGNLQETQYF
clone_size: many; v_call: TRBV18; cdr3_length: 12; cdr3_aa: CASSPTAYEQYF
clone_size: many; v_call: TRBV28; cdr3_length: 13; cdr3_aa: CASSLHSTYEQYF
clone_size: few; v_call: TRBV5-1; cdr3_length: 11; cdr3_aa: CASAAGNTIYF
clone_size: few; v_call: TRBV5-1; cdr3_length: 16; cdr3_aa: CASSLELAGRQETQYF
clone_size: many; v_call: TRBV28; cdr3_length: 14; cdr3_aa: CASHPFGSNQPQHF
clone_size: many; v_call: TRBV12-3/TRBV12-4; cdr3_length: 13; cdr3_aa: CASSLDGVDTQYF
clone_size: many; v_call: TRBV18; cdr3_length: 17; cdr3_aa: CASSPETGAGSYNEQFF
clone_size: many; v_call: TRBV4-2; cdr3_length: 14; cdr3_aa: CASSQVPGYYEQYF
clone_size: many; v_call: TRBV28; cdr3_length: 14; cdr3_aa: CASRRGGVREKLFF
clone_size: many; v_call: TRBV28; cdr3_length: 18; cdr3_aa: CASSETSGSFSSYNEQFF
clone_size: few; v_call: TRBV6-5; cdr3_length: 16; cdr3_aa: CASSYSILNSGNTIYF
clone_size: many; v_call: TRBV7-9; cdr3_length: 15; cdr3_aa: CASSLSQGAGTEAFF
clone_size: .; v_call: TRBV12-3/TRBV12-4; cdr3_length: 18; cdr3_aa: CASSLWRGGQASTDTQYF
clone_size: .; v_call: TRBV12-3/TRBV12-4; cdr3_length: 16; cdr3_aa: CASRGVPGQLGEKLFF
clone_size: many; v_call: TRBV11-1; cdr3_length: 13; cdr3_aa: CASSLVRTGAGFF
clone_size: many; v_call: TRBV7-2; cdr3_length: 12; cdr3_aa: CASSPYNTEAFF
clone_size: many; v_call: TRBV28; cdr3_length: 13; cdr3_aa: CASNTPGNQPQHF
clone_size: many; v_call: TRBV7-8; cdr3_length: 12; cdr3_aa: CASSWLNQPQHF
clone_size: .; v_call: TRBV12-3/TRBV12-4; cdr3_length: 13; cdr3_aa: CASRRTGIQPQHF
clone_size: many; v_call: TRBV12-3/TRBV12-4; cdr3_length: 18; cdr3_aa: CASSLGLGFIQGWTEAFF
clone_size: many; v_call: TRBV28; cdr3_length: 13; cdr3_aa: CASSGTDQETQYF
clone_size: many; v_call: TRBV30; cdr3_length: 14; cdr3_aa: CAWRTRTSGETQYF